This entry lists 29 T cell receptor beta chains sequenced from one sample in a study of early T cells in non-severe SARS-CoV-2 infection. Using its own MiXCR run on the 5' RACE reads, TCRdb lists one record per CDR3 protein. The sample yields under 60,000 distinct CDR3 sequences, approximately 8% seen once. The sample comprised whole blood. These receptor sequences come from an adult who was a healthcare worker with PCR-confirmed SARS-CoV-2 infection or an uninfected control (not recorded which).

The chain combines TRBV2 with TRBJ2-1, with D perhaps TRBD2 (6 bases). With 9 bases removed from V and 5 bases from J, the gap between germline ends came to 11 bases. This CDR3 region has 12 residues. Looked up from germline, CDR1 is SNHLY and CDR2 is FYNNEI. CDR3 sequence reads: CASNGGNNEQFF. The CDR3 region has the DNA TGTGCCAGTAACGGGGGAAACAATGAGCAGTTCTTC.

This clonotype was counted between two and nine times. The chain is built from TRBV3-1 and TRBJ2-1; D ambiguous. Trimming stripped 2 bases from V and 0 bases from J, with 8 bases between. Germline assignment: CDR1 LGHDT and CDR2 YNNKEL (reference sequence). CDR3 length: 15 amino acids. The CDR3 nucleotides are TGTGCCAGCAGCCAAACACAGTACTCCTACAATGAGCAGTTCTTC. Translation gives CASSQTQYSYNEQFF.

This clonotype was counted many times. The rearrangement joins TRBV4-1 to TRBJ1-1, with 10 bases that match TRBD1. The J segment lost 5 bases and the V segment lost 0 bases, leaving 6 bases of the junction unmatched. Looked up from germline, CDR1 is MGHRA and CDR2 is YSYEKL. The length of the CDR3 is 16 residues. This CDR3 is CASSQERGQGGTEAFF. The CDR3 DNA reads as TGCGCCAGCAGCCAAGAACGCGGACAGGGGGGGACTGAAGCTTTCTTT.

This chain connects TRBV20-1 to TRBJ1-6; 8 bases are shared with TRBD1. Trimming at V came to 6 bases and at J to 6 bases, leaving 10 bases not matched to a gene. CDR3 size: 15 residues. Germline V gene lookup returns CDR1 DFQATT and CDR2 SNEGSKA (reference sequence). The CDR3, as DNA: TGCAGTGCCTCGGGAACCGACAGGGGTAATTCACCCCTCCACTTT. It is translated as CSASGTDRGNSPLHF.

The chain recombines TRBV6-5 with TRBJ2-4; no definite D call. Germline-derived CDR1 and CDR2 are MNHEY and SVGAGI. The CDR3 spans 15 residues. V was trimmed by 2 bases and J by 0 bases, leaving 8 bases between them. The CDR3 nucleotides are TGTGCCAGCAGTTACGGACCCATAGCCAAAAACATTCAGTACTTC. Translating gives CASSYGPIAKNIQYF.

This clonotype was counted many times. This rearrangement joins TRBV5-5 to TRBJ2-7; TRBD1 matches at 9 bases. The CDR3 has 13 residues. In germline, CDR1 is SGHKS, CDR2 YYEKEE (reference sequence). V gave up 3 bases and J gave up 6 bases; unmatched junction bases: 4. As DNA, the CDR3 is TGTGCCAGCAGCTCGGACAGGGGAGGCGAGCAGTACTTC. The encoded protein is CASSSDRGGEQYF.

In this sample, this clonotype turned up a few times. The genes are TRBV9 and TRBJ2-7; D uncertain. Germline loops: CDR1 SGDLS, CDR2 YYNGEE. This CDR3 is 14 amino acids long. Trimming cost V 0 bases and J 0 bases, with 7 bases left between them. The CDR3 coding sequence is TGTGCCAGCAGCGTAGGGGATAGCTCCTACGAGCAGTACTTC. This encodes CASSVGDSSYEQYF.

This clonotype has a handful of counts. The chain employs TRBV11-3 and TRBJ2-1; 7 bases are a match to TRBD1. CDR1 and CDR2 from the germline V gene are SGHNT and YENEEA. This CDR3 is 15 amino acids long. V lost 1 base, J lost 3 bases, and 3 bases stayed unmatched. CDR3 protein: CASSLGDSDYNEQFF. CDR3 in DNA: TGTGCCAGCAGCTTAGGGGACAGTGACTACAATGAGCAGTTCTTC.

Only a few counts were recorded for this clonotype. The rearrangement joins TRBV11-2 to TRBJ2-6; the match to TRBD1 covers 7 bases. Germline CDR1 SGHAT, CDR2 FQNNGV. Trimming removed 4 bases from V and 0 bases from J; junction bases left unmatched: 6. This CDR3 has 17 residues. CDR3 coding DNA: TGTGCCAGCAGCTCCGGACAGGTCTTCTCTGGGGCCAACGTCCTGACTTTC. Residues: CASSSGQVFSGANVLTF.

This clonotype has more than one count but fewer than ten. The genes are TRBV19 and TRBJ2-3, with D maybe TRBD2 (7 bases). CDR1 and CDR2 (germline): LNHDA, SQIVND (reference sequence). This CDR3 is 15 amino acids long. The V gene lost 5 bases and the J gene lost 1 base, with 13 bases spanning the gap. The CDR3 reads CASSPRGGRTDTQYF. CDR3 DNA sequence: TGTGCCAGTAGTCCAAGGGGGGGACGCACAGATACGCAGTATTTT.

V usage is TRBV5-4 and J usage is TRBJ2-3; no clear D. The CDR3 extends over 15 amino acids. CDR1 SGHNT and CDR2 YYREEE come from the germline V gene (reference sequence). The V and J ends lost 5 bases and 5 bases respectively, with 18 bases between them. The CDR3 spells CASRREAAKGDTQYF. CDR3 coding DNA: TGTGCCAGCAGAAGAGAGGCAGCCAAAGGAGATACGCAGTATTTT.

The table lists this clonotype with a few counts. The V gene is TRBV10-3, the J gene TRBJ2-1, with D possibly TRBD1 on 5 matching bases. V shed 3 bases and J shed 4 bases, with 16 bases lying between them. CDR1 is ENHRY, CDR2 SYGVKD, per germline. This CDR3 is built from 16 residues. Here the CDR3 reads CAISDPVRQRYNEQFF. CDR3 nucleotides: TGTGCCATCAGTGACCCGGTCAGACAGCGATACAATGAGCAGTTCTTC.

The genes are TRBV6-2 or TRBV6-3 and TRBJ2-1; TRBD1 matches at 9 bases. CDR1 is MNHEY and CDR2 is SVGEGT in the germline V gene. This CDR3 comprises 14 residues. The ends lost 5 bases at V and 9 bases at J; junction bases unmatched: 8. DNA of the CDR3: TGTGCCAGCAGTACCGGACAGGGGATCGGTGAGCAGTTCTTC. The encoded protein is CASSTGQGIGEQFF.

This clonotype came up a few times. The gene calls are TRBV18 and TRBJ2-5, with no clear D. The CDR3 extends over 15 amino acids. Germline-derived CDR1 and CDR2 are KGHSH and LQKENI. The V gene lost 3 bases and the J gene lost 4 bases, with 15 bases spanning the gap. In DNA form, the CDR3 reads TGTGCCAGCTCACCCAACGTAGGGTCCAGAGAGACCCAGTACTTC. Its protein product is CASSPNVGSRETQYF.

The chain uses TRBV7-6 and TRBJ2-2, with 8 bases fitting TRBD2. Germline CDR1 reads SGHVS; CDR2 reads FNYEAQ. The CDR3 sequence is 18 residues long. Trimming took 1 base from V and 0 from J; bases not matched to a gene: 7. CDR3 in amino acids: CASSLETAGAANTGELFF. In nucleotides, the CDR3 is TGTGCCAGCAGCTTAGAAACAGCGGGGGCCGCGAACACCGGGGAGCTGTTTTTT.

This clonotype was seen a handful of times. The J gene is TRBJ1-6, the V gene TRBV3-1, with D uncertain. The CDR3 covers 15 residues. V lost 4 bases, J lost 6 bases, and 13 bases lay in between. Germline V gene sequence: CDR1 LGHDT, CDR2 YNNKEL (reference sequence). The CDR3 bases are TGTGCCAGCAGCCCCACAGAGGAGGGTAATTCACCCCTCCACTTT. Encoded protein: CASSPTEEGNSPLHF.

The sample holds many counts of this clonotype. A read error may account for a junction end that differs from germline. The chain uses TRBV29-1 and TRBJ1-1, with D possibly matching TRBD1 (5 bases). CDR1 SQVTM and CDR2 ANQGSEA come from the germline V gene. The CDR3 has 12 amino acids. The CDR3 sequence is CSVGGSGTKAFF. In nucleotides, the CDR3 is TGCAGCGTTGGGGGCAGCGGCACTAAAGCTTTCTTT.

This clonotype was counted many times. The chain links TRBV6-1 to TRBJ1-2, with 9 nucleotides matching TRBD1. CDR3 length: 16 residues. V shed 1 base and J 5 bases; nucleotides not matched to a gene: 8. Germline V gives CDR1 MNHNS, CDR2 SASEGT. The CDR3 protein is CASSEGTGGVLYGYTF. The CDR3 DNA is TGTGCCAGCAGTGAAGGAACAGGGGGCGTTTTATATGGCTACACCTTC.

This clonotype was picked up a small number of times. V usage is TRBV7-9 and J usage is TRBJ2-7; D is possibly TRBD1 (6 bases). The germline V gene encodes CDR1 SEHNR and CDR2 FQNEAQ (reference sequence). The CDR3 has 13 amino acids. The V gene lost 5 bases and the J gene lost 3 bases, with 11 bases spanning the gap. For the CDR3, the DNA is TGTGCCAGCAGCCCCGACAGGAACTACGAGCAGTACTTC. Encoded protein: CASSPDRNYEQYF.

This clonotype occurred a few times. The rearrangement joins TRBV3-1 to TRBJ1-4; tentative D call: TRBD1 (5 bases). V was clipped by 1 base and J by 15 bases, with 12 bases between them. Looked up from germline, CDR1 is LGHDT and CDR2 is YNNKEL (reference sequence). The CDR3 contains 12 residues. The CDR3 DNA reads as TGTGCCAGCAGCCAAGGGGGGTACGGTTTGTTTTTT. Amino acid sequence: CASSQGGYGLFF.

This clonotype was seen many times. This chain uses TRBV24-1 with TRBJ2-2; D gene uncertain. The V end lost 0 bases, the J end lost 5 bases, and 0 bases lay between the germline ends. The CDR3 is made up of 12 amino acids. CDR1 is KGHDR and CDR2 is SFDVKD in the germline V gene. CDR3: CATSDLTGELFF. The CDR3 coding sequence is TGTGCCACCAGTGATTTGACCGGGGAGCTGTTTTTT.

There are many counts of this clonotype. This chain uses TRBV19 with TRBJ2-4; either TRBD1 or TRBD2 may fit D (6 bases each). Germline V CDR1 and CDR2: LNHDA, SQIVND (reference sequence). The CDR3 is 15 residues long. V was clipped by 1 base and J by 1 base, with 8 bases between them. CDR3 residues: CASSIGGAAKNIQYF. In DNA form, the CDR3 reads TGTGCCAGTAGTATAGGGGGGGCGGCCAAAAACATTCAGTACTTC.

The table lists this clonotype with a few counts. CDR3 amino acids: CASSARGTNTEAFF. In DNA, the CDR3 is TGTGCCAGCAGTGCCCGGGGGACGAACACTGAAGCTTTCTTT. This chain connects TRBV6-6 to TRBJ1-1; weak D call: TRBD1 (5 bases). The CDR3 runs to 14 residues. Germline V lookup: CDR1 MNHNY, CDR2 SVGAGI (reference sequence). V was trimmed by 5 bases and J by 1 base, leaving 11 bases between them.

This clonotype has more than one count but fewer than ten. V and J are TRBV28 and TRBJ2-5, with 7 bases fitting TRBD1. CDR3 length: 16 residues. Germline CDR1 reads MDHEN; CDR2 reads SYDVKM. V trimming: 3 bases; J trimming: 4 bases; junction bases outside the gene matches: 11. The CDR3 reads CASSFRDREFSETQYF. In DNA, the CDR3 is TGTGCCAGCAGTTTCCGAGACAGGGAGTTTTCAGAGACCCAGTACTTC.

The chain links TRBV5-4 to TRBJ2-1; 10 bases are shared with TRBD2. This CDR3 spans 15 amino acids. The V segment lost 3 bases and the J segment 7 bases; nucleotides outside the gene matches: 7. Germline V gene lookup returns CDR1 SGHNT and CDR2 YYREEE (reference sequence). The chain's CDR3 is CASSSGTSVGNEQFF. Here the CDR3 DNA reads TGTGCCAGCAGCTCGGGGACTAGCGTGGGGAATGAGCAGTTCTTC. The full variable domain, completed using reference TRBV5-4 and TRBJ2-1, is ETGVTQSPTHLIKTRGQQVTLRCSSQSGHNTVSWYQQALGQGPQFIFQYYREEENGRGNFPPRFSGLQFPNYSSELNVNALELDDSALYLCASSSGTSVGNEQFFGPGTRLTVL.

This clonotype showed up many times. The chain is built from TRBV6-4 and TRBJ2-4; perhaps TRBD1 as D (6 bases). Germline-derived CDR1 and CDR2 are MRHNA and SNTAGT. The V end lost 2 bases, the J end lost 9 bases, and 14 bases lay between the germline ends. The CDR3 runs 14 residues. The CDR3 loop reads CASSDMGALVIQYF. The CDR3 DNA sequence: TGTGCCAGCAGTGACATGGGGGCGCTTGTCATTCAGTACTTC.

This clonotype came up many times. The chain recombines TRBV7-2 with TRBJ2-4; D is tentatively TRBD1 or TRBD2 (5 bases each). The CDR3 sequence is 16 residues long. Trimming left V 4 bases short and J 0 bases short, with 13 bases between. Germline lookup yields CDR1 SGHTA and CDR2 FQGNSA. Here the CDR3 DNA reads TGTGCCAGCAGCTCCCTGAGGGGCGAAGCCAAAAACATTCAGTACTTC. It codes for CASSSLRGEAKNIQYF.

This clonotype was observed a few times. The chain links TRBV2 to TRBJ1-4; D possibly corresponds to TRBD1 (6 bases). CDR1 is SNHLY and CDR2 is FYNNEI in the germline V gene. CDR3 size: 14 residues. V was trimmed by 7 bases and J by 2 bases, leaving 11 bases between them. The CDR3 nucleotides are TGTGCCAGCAAAGCTCAGGGGACTAATGAAAAACTGTTTTTT. It yields the protein CASKAQGTNEKLFF.

The chain combines TRBV20-1 with TRBJ2-3; D uncertain. The CDR3 has 14 amino acids. V was trimmed by 6 bases and J by 0 bases, leaving 13 bases between them. The germline CDR1 and CDR2 sequences are DFQATT and SNEGSKA (reference sequence). DNA for the CDR3: TGCAGTGCCCCGGAACAGAGGAGCACAGATACGCAGTATTTT. As protein: CSAPEQRSTDTQYF.